This TCR beta chain is drawn from a study of cytomegalovirus exposure and HLA in healthy donors. Study information: The early release's HLA-typed donors yielded approximately 85 million unique TCRs. Study findings and constraints: Serostatus for CMV was the only available immune exposure information. Indistinguishable V segments such as TRBV6-2 and TRBV6-3 were excluded.

Turning to this clone: Its antigen is undetermined.

The study ran its PCR with 60 Vbeta and 13 Jbeta primers. Produced via immunoSEQ multiplex PCR; TCRdb's table is partial and in-frame only. In the table there are approximately 220,000 clones, approximately 80% of which are singletons. Looked up from germline, CDR1 is SGHTA and CDR2 is FQGNSA. Between the trimmed V and J ends, which lost 5 bases and 0 bases, there was a span of 14 bases. This CDR3 is 16 amino acids long. The sequence was obtained from a young man in good health and CMV-seronegative. The chain employs TRBV7-2 and TRBJ1-3; tentative D call: TRBD1 (6 bases). Sequenced material: PBMCs. This CDR3 is CASSHTSGDSGNTIYF. In DNA, the CDR3 is TGTGCCAGCAGCCATACGTCAGGGGACTCTGGAAACACCATATATTTT.